A selection of T cell receptor beta chains follows, all from one sample in a study of shared clonotypes between healthy human individuals. Sequencing was performed with immunoSEQ multiplex PCR; in TCRdb, only in-frame clones are kept and a portion is missing. The sample has over 2 million clones; 95% are singletons. Material for sequencing was naive CD4+ T cells sorted from blood. These receptor sequences come from a man aged 18 to 35 in good health. Each CDR3 is given with its conserved first and last residue. A D gene is named only where the DNA matches it firmly. The listing skips clone size in some rows; elsewhere it reads once, few, many or a size class.

j_call d_call clone_size v_call cdr3_aa cdr3_nt
TRBJ2-5 TRBD2 NA TRBV7-2 CASQLLAGEETQYF TGTGCCAGTCAGCTCCTAGCGGGAGAAGAGACCCAGTACTTC
TRBJ2-3 NA NA TRBV4-1 CASSESDTQYF TGCGCCAGCAGCGAATCAGATACGCAGTATTTT
TRBJ2-7 NA NA TRBV7-2 CASSPTRFSAYEQYF TGTGCCAGCAGCCCGACCAGGTTCTCCGCCTACGAGCAGTACTTC
TRBJ2-3 TRBD2 once TRBV7-9 CASSPKGSGSLDTQYF TGTGCCAGCAGCCCCAAGGGTAGCGGGAGCCTTGATACGCAGTATTTT
TRBJ2-5 NA NA TRBV7-2 CASSLGGRQTQYF TGTGCCAGCAGCTTAGGGGGGCGACAGACCCAGTACTTC
TRBJ1-2 NA NA TRBV30 CAWMETGSADFYGYTF TGTGCCTGGATGGAGACAGGAAGCGCCGACTTCTATGGCTACACCTTC
TRBJ1-3 NA NA TRBV5-1 CASSLEGASSGNTIYF TGCGCCAGCAGCTTGGAGGGCGCTAGCTCTGGAAACACCATATATTTT
TRBJ2-5 NA NA TRBV4-1 CASSQVWVGETQYF TGCGCCAGCAGCCAAGTATGGGTTGGAGAGACCCAGTACTTC
TRBJ2-2 NA NA TRBV10-3 CAISESFPGYRRNTGELFF TGTGCCATCAGTGAGTCTTTCCCCGGTTACAGGAGAAACACCGGGGAGCTGTTTTTT
TRBJ2-2 NA NA TRBV6-1 CASRGQNANTGELFF TGTGCCAGCCGAGGCCAGAACGCGAACACCGGGGAGCTGTTTTTT
TRBJ2-7 NA NA TRBV5-6 CASSLPGFYEQYF TGTGCCAGCAGCTTGCCCGGGTTCTACGAGCAGTACTTC
TRBJ1-1 NA NA TRBV10-1 CASSTGTVNTEAFF TGCGCCAGCAGTACCGGGACGGTGAACACTGAAGCTTTCTTT
TRBJ2-1 NA NA TRBV6-6 CASRSGTAYNEQFF TGTGCCAGCAGATCCGGGACGGCGTACAATGAGCAGTTCTTC
TRBJ1-5 TRBD1 NA TRBV9 CASSLGQGGNQPQHF TGTGCCAGCAGCCTCGGACAGGGGGGCAATCAGCCCCAGCATTTT
TRBJ1-1 NA NA TRBV25-1 CASSEWNTPNTEAFF TGTGCCAGCAGTGAATGGAATACCCCGAACACTGAAGCTTTCTTT
TRBJ1-5 TRBD1 NA TRBV5-4 CASSLSGTGGTQPQHF TGTGCCAGCAGCTTATCCGGGACAGGGGGCACTCAGCCCCAGCATTTT
TRBJ1-5 NA once TRBV6-1 CASRSRGNQPQHF TGTGCCAGCAGGAGCAGGGGCAATCAGCCCCAGCATTTT
TRBJ2-5 TRBD2 NA TRBV6-1 CASSWLAEETQYF TGTGCCAGCAGTTGGCTAGCGGAGGAGACCCAGTACTTC
TRBJ2-3 NA NA TRBV6-4 CASSDLAGGGQYF TGTGCCAGCAGTGACCTCGCTGGAGGGGGGCAGTATTTT
TRBJ2-7 TRBD2 once TRBV5-1 CASSPRGSGADYEQYF TGCGCCAGCAGCCCCCGGGGCAGCGGGGCTGACTACGAGCAGTACTTC
TRBJ1-2 NA NA TRBV18 CASSPREAAVYGYTF TGTGCCAGCTCACCAAGGGAGGCAGCCGTCTATGGCTACACCTTC
TRBJ2-1 TRBD2 NA TRBV7-2 CASSFLAGLINEQFF TGTGCCAGCAGCTTCCTAGCGGGGTTGATAAATGAGCAGTTCTTC
TRBJ1-2 NA NA TRBV4-3 CASSQDSPGDPNYGYTF TGCGCCAGCAGCCAAGATTCACCGGGGGACCCTAACTATGGCTACACCTTC
TRBJ1-5 NA NA TRBV15 CATSRDTGMNQPQHF TGTGCCACCAGCAGAGATACGGGGATGAATCAGCCCCAGCATTTT
TRBJ1-2 TRBD1 NA TRBV4-2 CASSQKAKGAYGYTF TGTGCCAGCAGCCAAAAAGCGAAGGGGGCTTATGGCTACACCTTC
TRBJ2-3 TRBD1 NA TRBV7-8 CASSLDRGGTDTQYF TGTGCCAGCAGCTTAGACAGGGGAGGCACAGATACGCAGTATTTT
TRBJ1-1 NA NA TRBV5-4 CASSRETNTEAFF TGTGCCAGCAGCAGGGAAACGAACACTGAAGCTTTCTTT
TRBJ2-1 NA NA TRBV20-1 CSASGGNEQFF TGCAGTGCTAGCGGAGGGAATGAGCAGTTCTTC
TRBJ2-3 NA NA TRBV11-2 CASSLAGHPTDTQYF TGTGCCAGCAGCTTAGCTGGGCACCCGACAGATACGCAGTATTTT
TRBJ2-1 TRBD2 NA TRBV7-9 CASSATSGPVTNEQFF TGTGCCAGCAGCGCGACTAGCGGCCCCGTTACGAATGAGCAGTTCTTC
TRBJ1-3 TRBD1 NA TRBV5-6 CASSNRGPGNTIYF TGTGCCAGCAGCAACAGGGGGCCTGGAAACACCATATATTTT
TRBJ1-1 NA once TRBV7-8 CASSTDRWNTEAFF TGTGCCAGCAGCACTGACAGATGGAACACTGAAGCTTTCTTT
TRBJ1-6 TRBD1 NA TRBV7-6 CASSLGSGGNSPLHF TGTGCCAGCAGCTTAGGTTCAGGGGGAAATTCACCCCTCCACTTT
TRBJ2-5 TRBD2 NA TRBV18 CASSPLPSGNQETQYF TGTGCCAGCTCACCACTGCCTAGCGGGAACCAAGAGACCCAGTACTTC
TRBJ2-4 NA NA TRBV2 CASKALYGKNIQYF TGTGCCAGCAAGGCCCTGTACGGCAAAAACATTCAGTACTTC
TRBJ1-5 NA NA TRBV29-1 CSAQESNQPQHF TGCAGCGCTCAGGAGAGCAATCAGCCCCAGCATTTT
TRBJ1-1 NA NA TRBV2 CASIGQKNTEAFF TGTGCCAGCATAGGACAGAAGAACACTGAAGCTTTCTTT
TRBJ2-5 NA NA TRBV5-3 CARSLYLKETQYF TGTGCCAGAAGCTTATATCTAAAGGAGACCCAGTACTTC
TRBJ1-6 NA few TRBV11-2 CASSESSGTWGPLHF TGTGCCAGCAGCGAATCCTCCGGGACTTGGGGCCCCCTCCACTTT
TRBJ1-3 NA NA TRBV10-2 CASRLREAGNTIYF TGCGCCAGCAGACTCAGGGAGGCTGGAAACACCATATATTTT
TRBJ2-1 NA few TRBV2 CASSGQVVINEQFF TGTGCCAGCAGCGGCCAGGTAGTGATCAATGAGCAGTTCTTC
TRBJ1-6 NA many TRBV27 CASSLNNSPLHF TGTGCCAGCAGTTTAAACAATTCACCCCTCCACTTT
TRBJ1-4 NA NA TRBV5-1 CASSLSGAGDEKLFF TGCGCCAGCAGCTTGTCAGGGGCCGGTGATGAAAAACTGTTTTTT
TRBJ2-3 TRBD2 once TRBV4-2 CASSQGATSGESTDTQYF TGTGCCAGCAGCCAGGGTGCTACTAGCGGGGAGAGCACAGATACGCAGTATTTT
TRBJ2-7 TRBD2 NA TRBV4-1 CASSPSGVAGFSEQYF TGCGCCAGCAGCCCCAGCGGGGTAGCGGGATTCTCCGAGCAGTACTTC
TRBJ2-3 NA once TRBV11-2 CASSLTHTQYF TGTGCCAGCAGCTTAACCCATACGCAGTATTTT
TRBJ2-1 NA NA TRBV2 CASSEAWRDNEQFF TGTGCCAGCAGTGAAGCTTGGAGGGACAATGAGCAGTTCTTC
TRBJ2-7 NA NA TRBV30 CAWRRRTLEQYF TGTGCCTGGAGGCGGAGGACCCTCGAGCAGTACTTC
TRBJ2-5 NA once TRBV6-5 CASRRTVQETQYF TGTGCCAGCAGAAGGACGGTACAAGAGACCCAGTACTTC
TRBJ1-6 NA NA TRBV27 CASSLVGLGSPLHF TGTGCCAGCAGTTTAGTCGGGTTAGGTTCACCCCTCCACTTT
TRBJ2-1 TRBD2 NA TRBV5-1 CASSLGLAGYNEQFF TGCGCCAGCAGCTTGGGTCTAGCGGGGTACAATGAGCAGTTCTTC
TRBJ2-5 NA NA TRBV19 CASSRTLNLYVGQTQYF TGTGCCAGTAGTAGGACCCTGAATTTGTACGTCGGGCAGACCCAGTACTTC
TRBJ2-7 TRBD2 NA TRBV27 CASSLGLAGVYEQYF TGTGCCAGCAGTTTGGGACTAGCGGGAGTCTACGAGCAGTACTTC
TRBJ2-2 TRBD2 NA TRBV7-3 CASSSIAGTGELFF TGTGCCAGCAGTTCAATAGCGGGGACCGGGGAGCTGTTTTTT